A selection of T cell receptor beta chains follows, all from one sample in a study of T-cell memory formation after mild COVID-19. MiXCR was run by TCRdb on the 5' RACE reads, yielding one entry per CDR3 protein. This sample yields fewer than 450,000 distinct CDR3 sequences, of which around 21% are seen a single time; roughly an eighth belongs to the top ten. Material for sequencing was PBMCs or a T cell subset sorted from them (not recorded which). Receptors were obtained from an adult woman who had mild COVID-19 (a few samples of this study predate the infection). Cell type and time point are not known. Both conserved end residues are trimmed from each CDR3. D genes are given only for firm matches. Where a row states a size, it is once, few, many or the class of an expanded clone; other rows omit it.

size | J | V | D | CDR3
few | TRBJ2-2 | TRBV18 | - | ASSRTLDTGELF
few | TRBJ2-7 | TRBV12-3/TRBV12-4 | - | ASSSRASSSYEQY
few | TRBJ1-2 | TRBV11-2 | - | ASSLGRGGGVGYT
many | TRBJ2-1 | TRBV7-2 | TRBD2 | ASSPTIGTSQF
- | TRBJ1-2 | TRBV5-1 | TRBD1 | ASSTTGANYGYT
- | TRBJ1-2 | TRBV9 | TRBD1 | ASSVGPGQGGGYT
few | TRBJ1-1 | TRBV4-1 | TRBD1 | ASSQEVGQGRLNTEAF
- | TRBJ1-1 | TRBV11-2 | TRBD1 | ASSFGQGGRPEAF
few | TRBJ2-3 | TRBV7-7 | - | ASSLGLGQADTQY
- | TRBJ1-5 | TRBV18 | - | ASSQGWSNQPQH